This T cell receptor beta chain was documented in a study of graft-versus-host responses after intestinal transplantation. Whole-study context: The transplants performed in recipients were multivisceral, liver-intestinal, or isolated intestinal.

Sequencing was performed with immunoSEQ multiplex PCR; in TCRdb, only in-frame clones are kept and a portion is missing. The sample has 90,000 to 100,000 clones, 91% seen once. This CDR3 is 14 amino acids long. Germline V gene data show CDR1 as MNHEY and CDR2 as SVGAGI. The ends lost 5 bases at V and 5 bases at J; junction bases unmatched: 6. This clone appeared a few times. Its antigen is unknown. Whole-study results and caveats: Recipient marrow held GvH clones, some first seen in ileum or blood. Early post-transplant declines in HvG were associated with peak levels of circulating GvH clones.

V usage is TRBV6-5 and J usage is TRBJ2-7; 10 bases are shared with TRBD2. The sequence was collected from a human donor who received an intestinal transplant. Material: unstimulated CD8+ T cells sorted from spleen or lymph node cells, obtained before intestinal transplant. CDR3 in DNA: TGTGCCAGCAGTCCTAGCGGGAGCAGGGACGAGCAGTACTTC. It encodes CASSPSGSRDEQYF.